The 17 T cell receptor beta chains in this list originate from one sample, sequenced in a study of naive and memory T cell subsets. Study-wide results and limits: Possibly reflecting memory cells re-expressing CD45RA, a few larger clonotypes occurred in naive repertoires, especially CD8.

No antigen has been identified for these receptors. The beta constant-region primer was an equimolar mix of two oligonucleotides covering TRBC1 and TRBC2. The ligated cDNA underwent four PCR rounds using SP2 and nested alpha and beta constant-region primers. TCRdb reprocessed the UMI-ligation and nested PCR reads via MiXCR and lists one record per CDR3 protein. The table has fewer than 150,000 distinct CDR3 sequences, approximately 20% seen once. The sequenced sample was naive CD8+ T cells from blood. Receptors originate from a human donor in good health.

There are a few counts of this clonotype. The chain combines TRBV20-1 with TRBJ2-7; TRBD1 is a possible D gene (6 bases). The CDR3 extends over 13 amino acids. V was trimmed by 3 bases and J by 1 base, leaving 10 bases between them. Germline V gene sequence: CDR1 DFQATT, CDR2 SNEGSKA (reference sequence). CDR3: CSAREQGSYEQYF. The CDR3 DNA sequence: TGCAGTGCTAGGGAACAGGGTTCCTACGAGCAGTACTTC.

The chain is built from TRBV6-1 and TRBJ2-3; D gene uncertain. The V gene's germline CDR1 is MNHNS and CDR2 SASEGT. There are 14 residues in the CDR3. The ends were cut back, 6 bases at V and 6 bases at J, with 16 bases in the middle. CDR3 nucleotides: TGTGCCAGCAGCGACCGGGCCCCCCTGGATACGCAGTATTTT. Amino acid sequence: CASSDRAPLDTQYF.

This clonotype was picked up a small number of times. This chain connects TRBV28 to TRBJ2-1; TRBD2 aligns across 9 bases. The J segment lost 4 bases and the V segment lost 6 bases, leaving 4 bases of the junction unmatched. There are 14 residues in the CDR3. Germline CDR1 reads MDHEN; CDR2 reads SYDVKM. The CDR3 sequence: CASRSTSGYNEQFF. CDR3 nucleotide sequence: TGTGCCAGCAGATCGACTAGCGGTTACAATGAGCAGTTCTTC.

This clonotype showed up just a few times. This chain links TRBV7-2 with TRBJ1-1; D unresolved. The germline gives CDR1 SGHTA, CDR2 FQGNSA. Between the trimmed V and J ends, which lost 5 bases and 0 bases, there was a span of 22 bases. This CDR3 spans 18 amino acids. In nucleotides, the CDR3 is TGTGCCAGCAGCCCAACCACCGGACTGAGATTCTTGAACACTGAAGCTTTCTTT. It translates to CASSPTTGLRFLNTEAFF.

V is TRBV5-6 and J is TRBJ2-2; no reliable D call. The germline gives CDR1 SGHDT, CDR2 YYEEEE. Between the trimmed V and J ends, which lost 1 base and 2 bases, there was a span of 9 bases. The CDR3 has 15 residues. For the CDR3, the DNA is TGTGCCAGCAGCTTGTCAATCTTTAACACCGGGGAGCTGTTTTTT. Translation gives CASSLSIFNTGELFF.

This clonotype came up a few times. CDR3 region: CASSGPLREGYEQYF. For the CDR3, the DNA is TGTGCCAGCAGTGGACCTCTGCGGGAGGGTTACGAGCAGTACTTC. This sequence joins TRBV25-1 and TRBJ2-7, with 9 bases aligning to TRBD2. The CDR3 is 15 residues long. Germline V gene lookup returns CDR1 MGHDK and CDR2 SYGVNS. Losses at the gene ends were 4 bases for V and 4 bases for J; bases not matched to a gene: 8.

A few counts support this clonotype. This chain uses TRBV28 with TRBJ2-7, with TRBD2 matching over 10 bases. The CDR3 is 19 residues long. V lost 1 base, J lost 2 bases, and 14 bases stayed unmatched. Germline CDR1 MDHEN, CDR2 SYDVKM. This CDR3 is CASSLSPLAGEGPTYEQYF. CDR3 in DNA: TGTGCCAGCAGTTTATCCCCCCTAGCGGGAGAGGGGCCTACCTACGAGCAGTACTTC. Supplemented by reference TRBV28 and TRBJ2-7, the full variable domain reads DVKVTQSSRYLVKRTGEKVFLECVQDMDHENMFWYRQDPGLGLRLIYFSYDVKMKEKGDIPEGYSVSREKKERFSLILESASTNQTSMYLCASSLSPLAGEGPTYEQYFGPGTRLTVT.

The rearrangement links TRBV19 to TRBJ1-2, with D perhaps TRBD1 (6 bases). CDR1 is LNHDA and CDR2 is SQIVND in the germline V gene (reference sequence). The germline V and J ends were trimmed by 7 bases and 9 bases, with 21 bases remaining between them. There are 14 residues in the CDR3. CDR3 coding DNA: TGTGCCAGTATTGATCGGGACACCTCTTGGAGCTACACCTTC. Translating it yields CASIDRDTSWSYTF. The full variable domain, rest sourced from reference TRBV19 and TRBJ1-2, is DGGITQSPKYLFRKEGQNVTLSCEQNLNHDAMYWYRQDPGQGLRLIYYSQIVNDFQKGDIAEGYSVSREKKESFPLTVTSAQKNPTAFYLCASIDRDTSWSYTFGSGTRLTVV.

This chain connects TRBV30 to TRBJ2-1; D remains unclear. The CDR3 extends over 12 amino acids. Germline CDR1 GTSNPN, CDR2 SVGIG (reference sequence). Between the trimmed V and J ends, which lost 7 bases and 13 bases, there was a span of 20 bases. CDR3 protein: CAYIQVSGPQFF. The CDR3 DNA is TGTGCCTACATCCAGGTCTCTGGGCCCCAGTTCTTC.

The chain is built from TRBV18 and TRBJ2-3, with TRBD1 identical over 7 bases. This CDR3 region has 15 residues. Per germline, CDR1 KGHSH and CDR2 LQKENI. The trim removed 3 bases at V and 2 bases at J, leaving 5 bases unmatched. The CDR3 is CASSPTGWDTDTQYF. The DNA of the CDR3 is TGTGCCAGCTCACCGACAGGGTGGGACACAGATACGCAGTATTTT.

The chain has TRBV7-9 and TRBJ1-1, with TRBD1 matching 8 bases. This CDR3 is built from 16 residues. Germline V gives CDR1 SEHNR, CDR2 FQNEAQ (reference sequence). The V segment lost 1 base and the J segment 1 base; nucleotides outside the gene matches: 5. CDR3 residues: CASSLGAGGPNTEAFF. The CDR3, as DNA: TGTGCCAGCAGCTTAGGGGCAGGGGGCCCGAACACTGAAGCTTTCTTT.

V gene TRBV7-2 combines with J gene TRBJ2-7; the match to TRBD1 covers 7 bases. V dropped 5 bases and J dropped 3; count of bases not matched to a gene: 10. The germline CDR1 and CDR2 sequences are SGHTA and FQGNSA. The CDR3 totals 15 residues. The CDR3 nucleotides read TGTGCCAGCAGCGAAACCCGGGACAGTTTCTACGAGCAGTACTTC. Protein product: CASSETRDSFYEQYF.

The V gene is TRBV12-3 or TRBV12-4, the J gene TRBJ2-5; possibly TRBD1 or TRBD2 for D (5 bases each). CDR3 length equals 14 residues. Trimming cost V 6 bases and J 0 bases, with 11 bases left between them. CDR3 sequence: CASRGDAHQETQYF. As DNA, the CDR3 is TGTGCCAGCAGGGGGGACGCCCACCAAGAGACCCAGTACTTC.

The V and J genes are TRBV5-5 and TRBJ2-1; 10 nucleotides align to TRBD1. This CDR3 has 16 residues. The ends lost 5 bases at V and 4 bases at J; junction bases unmatched: 9. Germline V lookup: CDR1 SGHKS, CDR2 YYEKEE (reference sequence). Here the CDR3 reads CASSPGQGEAYNEQFF. CDR3 DNA sequence: TGTGCCAGCAGTCCAGGACAGGGGGAAGCTTACAATGAGCAGTTCTTC.

The chain couples TRBV28 to TRBJ1-2; 9 nucleotides line up with TRBD1. Germline CDR1 MDHEN, CDR2 SYDVKM. Trimming took 4 bases from V and 2 from J; bases not matched to a gene: 5. The CDR3 totals 15 residues. CDR3 coding DNA: TGTGCCAGCAGTTCCGGGACAGGGACCAACTATGGCTACACCTTC. Protein sequence: CASSSGTGTNYGYTF.

This clonotype has a single count. The gene calls are TRBV12-3 or TRBV12-4 and TRBJ2-7, with no clear D. The CDR3 sequence is 11 residues long. The V and J ends lost 7 bases and 7 bases respectively, with 11 bases between them. CDR3 sequence reads: CASTFSGEQYF. The CDR3 bases are TGTGCCAGCACCTTTTCTGGGGAGCAGTACTTC.

The rearrangement links TRBV7-9 to TRBJ1-5; no firm D call. The CDR3 has 14 residues. The germline V and J ends were trimmed by 5 bases and 3 bases, with 11 bases remaining between them. Germline V gene data show CDR1 as SEHNR and CDR2 as FQNEAQ (reference sequence). The CDR3 loop is CASSPDGINQPQHF. CDR3 in DNA: TGTGCCAGCAGCCCGGACGGAATCAATCAGCCCCAGCATTTT.